One sample yielded the 2 T cell receptor beta chains listed below, sequenced in a study of control samples from healthy donors and cancer patients. The repertoire was sequenced with immunoSEQ multiplex PCR; TCRdb's copy has only in-frame clones and lacks some. The sample lists 60,000 to 95,000 clones, 75% to 90% seen once, with approximately 16% in the top ten. The sequencing input was blood. All receptors come from a man over 45 in good health.

The rearrangement links TRBV5-4 to TRBJ2-5, with a possible D match to TRBD2 (6 bases). CDR3 size: 14 residues. In germline, CDR1 is SGHNT, CDR2 YYREEE (reference sequence). V lost 3 bases, J lost 4 bases, and 13 bases lay in between. In nucleotides, the CDR3 is TGTGCCAGCAGCTCCGACGGGGGTCGAGAGACCCAGTACTTC. It specifies CASSSDGGRETQYF.

V is TRBV9 and J is TRBJ2-7; D ambiguous. Germline CDR1 and CDR2: SGDLS and YYNGEE. The CDR3 is made up of 15 amino acids. Trimming left V 0 bases short and J 6 bases short, with 16 bases between. CDR3 sequence (DNA): TGTGCCAGCAGCGTAGAAGCCTCCCCTGGCTCCGAGCAGTACTTC. Residues: CASSVEASPGSEQYF.